This T cell receptor beta chain was recovered during a study of T cell repertoires in cytomegalovirus infection. About the research overall: The study used recently identified HLA-C-restricted and well-studied HLA-B-restricted CMV epitopes. Shared public TCR beta signatures pointed to both CMV infection and a matching HLA type.

TCRdb re-called the reads through MiXCR, storing one row per CDR3 protein. The table records approximately 990,000 distinct CDR3 sequences, around 29% of them present only once. With respect to this clonotype: Its antigen is not known.

Study results and caveats: HLA-C-restricted, CMV-specific TCR beta clonotypes were dominant ex vivo.

In germline, CDR1 is LGHNA, CDR2 YNFKEQ. The ends were cut back, 4 bases at V and 5 bases at J, with 9 bases in the middle. This CDR3 is built from 14 residues. The sequence came from a human donor in good health (CMV status not recorded). Some clones in this sample may be carry-over from other donors' samples. This sample comprised cultured CD8+ T cells from PBMCs, obtained from culture after CMV antigen stimulation. The J gene is TRBJ1-6, the V gene TRBV4-2; tentatively, D is TRBD1 (5 bases). The CDR3 sequence: CASSRRQNNSPLHF. The DNA of the CDR3 is TGTGCCAGCAGCCGTCGACAGAATAATTCACCCCTCCACTTT.